Presented here are 10 T cell receptor beta chains from one specimen sequenced in a study of T cells after yellow fever vaccination. TCRdb used MiXCR to reprocess the 5' RACE reads, holding one entry per CDR3 protein. The sample has 500,000 to 650,000 distinct CDR3 sequences; roughly an eighth are singletons. Specimen: PBMCs, collected on the day of the yellow fever booster vaccination. Receptors originate from a man aged 25-45 years who received the YFV17D yellow fever vaccine.

The gene calls are TRBV6-5 and TRBJ2-6, with D tentatively TRBD1 (5 bases). Germline V gene lookup returns CDR1 MNHEY and CDR2 SVGAGI. This CDR3 region has 16 residues. V gave up 1 base and J gave up 0 bases, with 7 bases separating them. The CDR3, as DNA: TGTGCCAGCAGTTACTACAGGCCCTCTGGGGCCAACGTCCTGACTTTC. As protein: CASSYYRPSGANVLTF.

V is TRBV20-1 and J is TRBJ2-1, with 15 bases aligning to TRBD2. Germline loops: CDR1 DFQATT, CDR2 SNEGSKA (reference sequence). This CDR3 contains 16 residues. J gave up 4 bases and V 8 bases, and 9 bases lay outside the gene matches. In nucleotides, the CDR3 is TGCAGTCCCTGGACTAGCGGGAGGGCCGGGTACAATGAGCAGTTCTTC. It translates to CSPWTSGRAGYNEQFF.

This clonotype occurred a few times. The chain uses TRBV15 and TRBJ2-5; D perhaps matches TRBD2 (6 bases). Trimming removed 2 bases at V and 1 base at J, with 8 bases between. Germline-derived CDR1 and CDR2 are LNHNV and YYDKDF (reference sequence). The CDR3 sequence is 14 residues long. The CDR3 coding sequence is TGTGCCACCAGCAGAAGGGACTTCCAAGAGACCCAGTACTTC. It encodes CATSRRDFQETQYF.

This chain joins TRBV19 and TRBJ1-5; unclear D gene. The CDR3 is 15 residues long. Trimming took 5 bases from V and 2 from J, leaving 13 bases between them. Germline loops: CDR1 LNHDA, CDR2 SQIVND (reference sequence). The CDR3, as DNA: TGTGCCAGTAGTCTCCCTTTCGGGGGCAATCAGCCCCAGCATTTT. Translating gives CASSLPFGGNQPQHF.

This clonotype has a handful of counts. This chain links TRBV12-3 or TRBV12-4 with TRBJ2-7, with TRBD1 matching over 7 bases. The CDR3 is made up of 17 amino acids. The ends lost 7 bases at V and 3 bases at J; junction bases unmatched: 18. This CDR3 reads CASTPKLSGGVNYEQYF. CDR3 DNA: TGTGCCAGCACACCCAAGCTTTCAGGGGGAGTTAACTACGAGCAGTACTTC.

The table lists this clonotype with many counts. The junction does not match germline at one end; this may be a read error. The rearrangement links TRBV5-1 to TRBJ2-1; D gene unclear. This CDR3 region has 12 residues. Germline values: CDR1 SGHRS, CDR2 YFSETQ. CDR3 loop: CASSFGDNEQFF. In DNA form, the CDR3 reads TGTGCCAGCAGTTTTGGGGACAATGAGCAGTTCTTC.

This clonotype was found a few times. V and J are TRBV13 and TRBJ2-2; TRBD2 aligns across 12 bases. The CDR3 totals 16 residues. J lost 7 bases, V lost 5 bases, and 8 bases had no gene match. Germline loops: CDR1 PRHDT, CDR2 FYEKMQ (reference sequence). The chain's CDR3 is CASSTRLAGELGELFF. CDR3 in DNA: TGTGCCAGCAGCACCAGACTAGCGGGAGAACTCGGGGAGCTGTTTTTT.

There are a few counts of this clonotype. The chain links TRBV5-5 to TRBJ2-2, with D maybe TRBD2 (5 bases). This CDR3 has 16 amino acids. Germline CDR1 reads SGHKS; CDR2 reads YYEKEE (reference sequence). The germline V and J ends were trimmed by 0 bases and 3 bases, with 12 bases remaining between them. This chain's CDR3 is CASSLASRVYTGELFF. The CDR3 coding sequence is TGTGCCAGCAGCTTGGCCTCGCGGGTATACACCGGGGAGCTGTTTTTT.

The chain combines TRBV5-1 with TRBJ2-3; the D gene is possibly TRBD2 (5 bases). Germline CDR1 SGHRS, CDR2 YFSETQ. CDR3 size: 15 residues. Trimming stripped 2 bases from V and 3 bases from J, with 13 bases between. The CDR3 reads CASSLNVEATDTQYF. The CDR3 region has the DNA TGCGCCAGCAGCTTAAACGTGGAGGCAACAGATACGCAGTATTTT.

In its sample, this clonotype was seen a few times. The chain uses TRBV5-1 and TRBJ1-4, with TRBD1 matching 7 bases. V was pared by 4 bases and J by 3 bases, with 3 bases of the junction left unmatched. Germline V gene sequence: CDR1 SGHRS, CDR2 YFSETQ. The CDR3 length is 14 residues. The CDR3 DNA is TGCGCCAGCAGCAGGGACAGCCCTAATGAAAAACTGTTTTTT. This codes for CASSRDSPNEKLFF.